Below, 4 T cell receptor beta chains from the same sample are listed, as sequenced in a study of CD8+ T cells in alopecia areata. Reverse transcribed after extraction, RNA yielded cDNA as the sequencing template. Produced via immunoSEQ multiplex PCR; TCRdb's table is partial and in-frame only. The table lists about 97,000 clones, about two fifths of them singletons. Sequencing was carried out using CD4+ T cells sorted from blood. The source is a human donor with alopecia areata.

This clone has only one observation. The V and J genes are TRBV2 and TRBJ2-1; D may be TRBD2 (6 bases). Germline loops: CDR1 SNHLY, CDR2 FYNNEI. V was clipped by 7 bases and J by 3 bases, with 19 bases between them. This CDR3 has 16 amino acids. For the CDR3, the DNA is TGTGCCAGCACCGAAAGTAGGTCGGGAGTCTACAATGAGCAGTTCTTC. It yields the protein CASTESRSGVYNEQFF.

This clone occurred a few times. The J gene is TRBJ2-2, the V gene TRBV7-2; D gene unclear. The germline V and J ends were trimmed by 5 bases and 6 bases, with 22 bases remaining between them. The CDR3 covers 17 residues. Germline V gives CDR1 SGHTA, CDR2 FQGNSA. The CDR3 sequence is CASSPNPRPTGSGELFF. The CDR3 DNA reads as TGTGCCAGCAGCCCGAACCCCCGCCCGACCGGATCCGGGGAGCTGTTTTTT.

This chain links TRBV4-1 with TRBJ1-1; D gene ambiguous. Looked up from germline, CDR1 is MGHRA and CDR2 is YSYEKL. The V end lost 6 bases, the J end lost 1 base, and 9 bases lay between the germline ends. The length of the CDR3 is 13 residues. CDR3 DNA: TGCGCCAGCAGAAGAATAAGGAACACTGAAGCTTTCTTT. Its protein is CASRRIRNTEAFF.

This clone was found a few times. The gene calls are TRBV5-1 and TRBJ1-1, with D unresolved. The V end lost 1 base, the J end lost 1 base, and 5 bases lay between the germline ends. The CDR3 runs 13 residues. The V gene's germline CDR1 is SGHRS and CDR2 YFSETQ. CDR3 coding DNA: TGCGCCAGCAGCTTGATGTCGAACACTGAAGCTTTCTTT. The encoded protein is CASSLMSNTEAFF.